The present entry profiles one T cell receptor beta chain with its context. This CDR3 region has 14 residues. Between the trimmed V and J ends, which lost 6 bases and 4 bases, there was a span of 13 bases. CDR1 is MNHEY, CDR2 SVGAGI, per germline. TCRdb re-derived calls from the RT-PCR reads in MiXCR, one entry per CDR3 protein. The table records approximately 720,000 distinct CDR3 sequences, 14% of them present only once. Material: memory CD4+ T cells from blood. This chain uses TRBV6-5 with TRBJ2-1; tentatively, D is TRBD2 (5 bases). This clonotype was sampled from a female donor in good health, serving as a healthy control. DNA of the CDR3: TGTGCCAGCAGGCGTGGGAGCGCTTACAATGAGCAGTTCTTC. Protein: CASRRGSAYNEQFF.